The entry below gives a single TCR beta chain sequence along with its context. Its antigen remains unidentified. This table comes from immunoSEQ multiplex PCR, and its TCRdb copy is limited to in-frame clones, with some not included. The table lists under 750,000 clones, approximately 72% of them singletons. The data are from a study of shared clonotypes between healthy human individuals. Study-wide results and caveats: Generally, naive subsets came out with larger estimated richness than memory subsets. The diversity represented, both genetic and in exposure history, was limited by few donors. The expectation was that sequencing depth would affect clonotype sharing among donors.

The receptor was isolated from a woman between 25 and 40 years old in good health. The material sequenced was memory CD4+ T cells sorted from blood. Indicated subset: CD45RA-negative fraction.

The CDR3: CASRPKGQGAWGYTF. In DNA, the CDR3 is TGTGCCAGCAGGCCTAAGGGACAGGGGGCATGGGGCTACACCTTC. The rearrangement links TRBV6-5 to TRBJ1-2; 12 bases are shared with TRBD1. The CDR3 totals 15 residues. CDR1 and CDR2 from the germline V gene are MNHEY and SVGAGI. Trimming at V came to 6 bases and at J to 8 bases, leaving 10 bases not matched to a gene.